This T cell receptor beta chain was retrieved from a study of T-cell memory formation after mild COVID-19. Study-wide findings and caveats: CD4+ contracting clones lay mainly in CM and EM, CD8+ ones in EMRA. Pre-infection memory carried some responding clones, suggesting that cross-reactive memory joined. Second-wave clones that peaked on day 37 lacked confirmed SARS-CoV-2 specificity.

Constant-segment-primed 5'RACE gave TCR alpha and TCR beta cDNA libraries with sample barcodes and UMIs. TCRdb itself ran the 5' RACE reads through MiXCR, one entry per CDR3 protein. The sample carries about 410,000 distinct CDR3 sequences, around 17% recorded once. Germline V gene data show CDR1 as SEHNR and CDR2 as FQNEAQ (reference sequence). The V and J ends lost 3 bases and 0 bases respectively, with 5 bases between them. This CDR3 spans 13 amino acids. Comments on this clonotype: The antigen is unknown.

The V call is TRBV7-9, the J call TRBJ1-1; unclear D gene. Sequenced material: PBMCs or a T cell subset sorted from them (not recorded which). The receptor comes from a man younger than 35 who had mild COVID-19 (a few samples of this study predate the infection). Cell type and time point are not known. The CDR3 region is CASSFPMNTEAFF. The CDR3 coding sequence is TGTGCCAGCAGCTTCCCAATGAACACTGAAGCTTTCTTT.